One TCR beta chain is described in this entry. TEMRA cells were enriched by FACS, and CD4+ and CD8+ T cells were negatively isolated. V lost 2 bases and J 4 bases, leaving 14 bases between the germline ends. The length of the CDR3 is 15 residues. In germline, CDR1 is MNHNS, CDR2 SASEGT. This entry is derived from a study of CD8 T cells in Susac syndrome. Random-hexamer reverse transcription was applied to roughly 0.5 to 1 ug RNA. An immunoSEQ multiplex PCR generated amplified TCR beta CDR3 products spanning 54 Vbeta and 13 Jbeta. TCRdb reprocessed the immunoSEQ multiplex PCR reads with MiXCR, giving one entry per CDR3 protein. Among about 130,000 distinct CDR3 sequences listed, about 94% were seen once.

This rearrangement joins TRBV6-1 to TRBJ1-2, with unresolved D. The clonotype originates from a human donor with Susac syndrome. Source material: CD8+ T cells from PBMCs. The CDR3 loop is CASSEWGGSTYGYTF. The CDR3 coding sequence is TGTGCCAGCAGTGAATGGGGAGGGAGTACCTATGGCTACACCTTC.